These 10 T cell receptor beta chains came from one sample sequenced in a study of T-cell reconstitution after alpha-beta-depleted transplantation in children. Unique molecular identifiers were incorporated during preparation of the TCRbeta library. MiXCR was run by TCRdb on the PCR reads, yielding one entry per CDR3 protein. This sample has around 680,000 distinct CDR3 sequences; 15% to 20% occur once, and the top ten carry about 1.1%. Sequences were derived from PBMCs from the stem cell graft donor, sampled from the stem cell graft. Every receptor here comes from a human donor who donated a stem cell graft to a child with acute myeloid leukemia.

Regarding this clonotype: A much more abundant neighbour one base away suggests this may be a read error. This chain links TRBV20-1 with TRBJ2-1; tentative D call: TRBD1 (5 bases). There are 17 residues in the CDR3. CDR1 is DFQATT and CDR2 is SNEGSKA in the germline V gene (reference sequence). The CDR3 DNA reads TGCTGTGCTAGTAGCAGGGCTTCAAACTTCCCCTACAATGAGCAGTTCTTC. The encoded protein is CCASSRASNFPYNEQFF.

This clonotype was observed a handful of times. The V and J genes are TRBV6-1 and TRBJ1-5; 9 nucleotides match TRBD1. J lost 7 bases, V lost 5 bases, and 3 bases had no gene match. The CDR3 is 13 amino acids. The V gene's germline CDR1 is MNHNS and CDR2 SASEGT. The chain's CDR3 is CASSRTGEQPQHF. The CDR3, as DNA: TGTGCCAGCAGTCGGACAGGGGAACAGCCCCAGCATTTT.

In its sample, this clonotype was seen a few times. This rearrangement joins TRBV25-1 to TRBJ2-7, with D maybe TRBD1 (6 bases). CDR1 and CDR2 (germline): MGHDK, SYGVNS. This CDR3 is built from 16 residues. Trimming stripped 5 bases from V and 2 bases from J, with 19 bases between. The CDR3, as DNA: TGTGCCAGCAGTCACTCATGGGGCAGGGGACCCTACGAGCAGTACTTC. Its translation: CASSHSWGRGPYEQYF.

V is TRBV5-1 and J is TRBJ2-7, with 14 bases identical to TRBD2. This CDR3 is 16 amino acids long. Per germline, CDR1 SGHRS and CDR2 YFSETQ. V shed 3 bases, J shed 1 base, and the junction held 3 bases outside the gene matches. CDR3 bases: TGCGCCAGCAGCTATGGGACTAGCGGGGGTTCCTACGAGCAGTACTTC. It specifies CASSYGTSGGSYEQYF. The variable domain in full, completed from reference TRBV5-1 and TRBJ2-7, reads KAGVTQTPRYLIKTRGQQVTLSCSPISGHRSVSWYQQTPGQGLQFLFEYFSETQRNKGNFPGRFSGRQFSNSRSEMNVSTLELGDSALYLCASSYGTSGGSYEQYFGPGTRLTVT.

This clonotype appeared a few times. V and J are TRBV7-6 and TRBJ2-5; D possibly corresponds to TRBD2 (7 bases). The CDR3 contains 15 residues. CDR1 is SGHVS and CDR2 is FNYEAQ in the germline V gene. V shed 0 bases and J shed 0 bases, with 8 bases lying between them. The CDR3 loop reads CASSLAGGHQETQYF. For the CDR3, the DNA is TGTGCCAGCAGCTTAGCGGGGGGGCACCAAGAGACCCAGTACTTC.

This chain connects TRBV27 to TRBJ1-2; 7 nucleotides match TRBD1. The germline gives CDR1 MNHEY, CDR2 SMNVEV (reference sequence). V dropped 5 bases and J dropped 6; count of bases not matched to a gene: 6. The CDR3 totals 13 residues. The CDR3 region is CASSDRAEDGYTF. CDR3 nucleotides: TGTGCCAGCAGTGACAGGGCGGAAGATGGCTACACCTTC.

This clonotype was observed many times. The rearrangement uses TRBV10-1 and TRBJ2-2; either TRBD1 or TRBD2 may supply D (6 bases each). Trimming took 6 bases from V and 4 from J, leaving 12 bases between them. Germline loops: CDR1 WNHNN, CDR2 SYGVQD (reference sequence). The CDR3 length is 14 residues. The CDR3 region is CASRGGQITGELFF. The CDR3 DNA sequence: TGCGCCAGCAGGGGAGGACAGATCACCGGGGAGCTGTTTTTT.

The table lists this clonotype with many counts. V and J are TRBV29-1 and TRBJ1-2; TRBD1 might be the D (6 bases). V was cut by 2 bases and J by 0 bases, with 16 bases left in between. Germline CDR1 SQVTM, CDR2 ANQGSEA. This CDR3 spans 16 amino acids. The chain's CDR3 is CSVEFRGRDPNYGYTF. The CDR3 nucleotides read TGCAGCGTTGAATTCCGGGGGCGCGACCCTAACTATGGCTACACCTTC.

CDR3 in amino acids: CASSFGGEVGEKLFF. The CDR3 coding sequence is TGTGCCAGCAGCTTTGGGGGCGAGGTAGGGGAAAAACTGTTTTTT. This chain connects TRBV7-6 to TRBJ1-4; tentatively, D is TRBD1 (6 bases). The ends were cut back, 3 bases at V and 8 bases at J, with 16 bases in the middle. CDR1 is SGHVS and CDR2 is FNYEAQ in the germline V gene. There are 15 residues in the CDR3.

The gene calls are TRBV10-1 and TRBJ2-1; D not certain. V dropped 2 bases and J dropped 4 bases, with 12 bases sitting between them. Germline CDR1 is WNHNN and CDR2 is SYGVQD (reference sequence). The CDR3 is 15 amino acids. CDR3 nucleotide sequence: TGCGCCAGCAGTGAGCTAACTGGCCCTTACAATGAGCAGTTCTTC. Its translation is CASSELTGPYNEQFF.